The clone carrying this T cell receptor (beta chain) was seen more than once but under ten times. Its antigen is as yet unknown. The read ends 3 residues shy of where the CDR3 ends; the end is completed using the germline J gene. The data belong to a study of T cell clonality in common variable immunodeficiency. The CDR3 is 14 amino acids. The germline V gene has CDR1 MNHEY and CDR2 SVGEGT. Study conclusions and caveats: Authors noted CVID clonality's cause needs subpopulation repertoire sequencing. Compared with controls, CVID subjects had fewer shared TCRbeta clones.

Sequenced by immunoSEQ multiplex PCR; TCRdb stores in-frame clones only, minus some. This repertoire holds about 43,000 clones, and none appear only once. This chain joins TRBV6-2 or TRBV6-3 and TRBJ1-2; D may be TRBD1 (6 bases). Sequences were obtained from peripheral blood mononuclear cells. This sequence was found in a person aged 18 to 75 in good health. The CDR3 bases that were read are TGTGCCAGCAGTTACTCCGGGACAACCATGGGC. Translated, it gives CASSYSGTTMG. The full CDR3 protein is CASSYSGTTMGYTF.